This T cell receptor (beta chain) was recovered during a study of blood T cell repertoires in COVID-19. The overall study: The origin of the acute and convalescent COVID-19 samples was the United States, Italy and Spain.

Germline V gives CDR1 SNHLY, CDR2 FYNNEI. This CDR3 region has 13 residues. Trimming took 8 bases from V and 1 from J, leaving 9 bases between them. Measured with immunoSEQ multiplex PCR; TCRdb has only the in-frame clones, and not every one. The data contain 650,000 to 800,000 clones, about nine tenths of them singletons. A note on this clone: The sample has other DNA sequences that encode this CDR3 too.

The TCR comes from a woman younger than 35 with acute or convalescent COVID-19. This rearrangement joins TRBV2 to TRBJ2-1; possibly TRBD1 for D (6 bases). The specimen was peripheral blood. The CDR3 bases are TGTGCCAGCCGAGGGGGATCCTACAATGAGCAGTTCTTC. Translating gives CASRGGSYNEQFF. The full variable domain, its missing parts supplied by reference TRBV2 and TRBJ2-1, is EPEVTQTPSHQVTQMGQEVILRCVPISNHLYFYWYRQILGQKVEFLVSFYNNEISEKSEIFDDQFSVERPDGSNFTLKIRSTKLEDSAMYFCASRGGSYNEQFFGPGTRLTVL.